This is a list of T cell receptor beta chains from one sample in a study of blood T cell repertoires in COVID-19. Some clones are missing from TCRdb's copy, which holds only in-frame ones; the method was immunoSEQ multiplex PCR. The sample gives approximately 190,000 clones, roughly 84% of which show up once; roughly 5.6% is in the top ten. Material: peripheral blood. The receptors here all came from a woman in her 40s who had recovered from COVID-19. CDR3s include the opening cysteine and the closing phenylalanine or tryptophan. D genes are given only for firm matches. Clone sizes are given selectively: once, few, many, or a class where the clone is expanded.

TRBV19	-	14	-	TRBJ1-4	CASSIAQGREKLFF	TGTGCCAGTAGTATAGCTCAGGGAAGGGAAAAACTGTTTTTT
TRBV21-1	-	17	once	TRBJ2-7	CASSKPTAGVPTYEQYF	TGTGCCAGCAGCAAACCAACCGCCGGGGTTCCGACCTACGAGCAGTACTTC
TRBV7-2	-	16	once	TRBJ2-7	CASSLGSGDGIYEQYF	TGTGCCAGCAGCTTAGGGTCGGGAGACGGGATCTACGAGCAGTACTTC
TRBV3-1/TRBV3-2	TRBD1	13	-	TRBJ1-1	CASRTGVNTEAFF	TGTGCCAGCAGAACAGGGGTGAACACTGAAGCTTTCTTT
TRBV5-1	-	15	once	TRBJ2-1	CASSRLGSSYNEQFF	TGCGCCAGCAGCCGACTCGGGTCCTCCTACAATGAGCAGTTCTTC
TRBV7-9	TRBD2	15	once	TRBJ2-7	CASSPGGLAGDEQYF	TGTGCCAGCAGCCCGGGGGGACTAGCGGGAGACGAGCAGTACTTC
TRBV18	-	13	-	TRBJ2-5	CASSPGIQETQYF	TGTGCCAGCTCACCCGGGATCCAAGAGACCCAGTACTTC
TRBV7-2	-	16	-	TRBJ2-2	CASSLGSGINTGELFF	TGTGCCAGCAGCTTAGGCAGCGGTATTAACACCGGGGAGCTGTTTTTT
TRBV28	-	14	-	TRBJ2-5	CASSLSGVKETQYF	TGTGCCAGCAGCCTATCCGGGGTTAAAGAGACCCAGTACTTC
TRBV10-3	TRBD2	14	few	TRBJ2-7	CAISQREGPYEQYF	TGTGCCATCTCCCAGCGGGAGGGCCCGTACGAGCAGTACTTC
TRBV30	TRBD2	15	-	TRBJ2-1	CAWSRGLAGEGEQFF	TGTGCCTGGAGTAGGGGACTAGCGGGAGAGGGTGAGCAGTTCTTC
TRBV7-9	TRBD2	15	many	TRBJ2-7	CASSDPSGSSYEQYF	TGTGCCAGCAGCGATCCAAGCGGGAGTTCCTACGAGCAGTACTTC
TRBV11-1	TRBD1	14	-	TRBJ2-7	CASSVDRPIREQYF	TGTGCCAGCAGCGTGGACAGGCCCATTAGGGAGCAGTACTTC
TRBV3-1/TRBV3-2	-	14	-	TRBJ1-2	CASSQDLAGHGYTF	TGTGCCAGCAGCCAAGATCTGGCAGGTCATGGCTACACCTTC
TRBV14	-	18	-	TRBJ2-7	CASSQGTILTRGSYEQYF	TGTGCCAGCAGCCAAGGAACCATCTTAACCAGGGGCTCCTACGAGCAGTACTTC
TRBV5-1	-	15	-	TRBJ1-1	CASSLLQAMNTEAFF	TGCGCCAGCAGCTTGTTACAGGCTATGAACACTGAAGCTTTCTTT
TRBV20-1	-	10	-	TRBJ1-2	CSAKEGGYTF	TGCAGTGCTAAGGAGGGTGGCTACACCTTC
TRBV2	-	15	-	TRBJ2-2	CASRGLASNTGELFF	TGTGCCAGCAGGGGCCTAGCCTCCAACACCGGGGAGCTGTTTTTT
TRBV7-8	-	17	-	TRBJ1-3	CASSFPLVGVSGNTIYF	TGTGCCAGCAGCTTCCCCCTCGTAGGAGTCTCTGGAAACACCATATATTTT
TRBV2	TRBD2	18	-	TRBJ2-3	CASSEAHPLAGGTDTQYF	TGTGCCAGCAGTGAAGCGCATCCACTAGCGGGAGGGACAGATACGCAGTATTTT
TRBV2	TRBD2	15	-	TRBJ2-2	CASSVAGGRTGELFF	TGTGCCAGCAGTGTAGCGGGAGGGCGCACCGGGGAGCTGTTTTTT
TRBV6-6	-	18	-	TRBJ2-1	CASSPGPARRATYNEQFF	TGTGCCAGCAGTCCCGGACCTGCCAGGAGGGCCACCTACAATGAGCAGTTCTTC
TRBV27	TRBD1	14	-	TRBJ2-7	CASSGQGNPYEQYF	TGTGCCAGCAGTGGACAGGGGAACCCCTACGAGCAGTACTTC
TRBV6-5	-	15	few	TRBJ2-7	CASSYSRGGSYEQYF	TGTGCCAGCAGTTACTCGCGGGGTGGGTCCTACGAGCAGTACTTC
TRBV9	TRBD1	15	once	TRBJ1-1	CASSPTGTGGTEAFF	TGTGCCAGCAGCCCAACCGGGACAGGGGGGACTGAAGCTTTCTTT
TRBV19	TRBD1	15	-	TRBJ2-3	CASSALGQPTDTQYF	TGTGCCAGTAGTGCCCTGGGACAGCCCACAGATACGCAGTATTTT
TRBV4-1	TRBD2	16	few	TRBJ2-5	CASSQGLAGGAETQYF	TGCGCCAGCAGCCAAGGACTAGCGGGAGGCGCAGAGACCCAGTACTTC
TRBV7-9	-	13	few	TRBJ1-1	CASSLNPETEAFF	TGTGCCAGCAGCTTGAATCCGGAGACTGAAGCTTTCTTT
TRBV3-1/TRBV3-2	-	15	-	TRBJ1-1	CASSPGQPLATEAFF	TGTGCCAGCAGCCCTGGACAGCCCCTGGCCACTGAAGCTTTCTTT
TRBV28	TRBD1	15	-	TRBJ2-7	CASGATGAGEYEQYF	TGTGCCAGCGGAGCAACAGGGGCCGGTGAGTACGAGCAGTACTTC
TRBV19	-	18	once	TRBJ1-5	CASSMSWGRYYSNQPQHF	TGTGCCAGTAGTATGTCGTGGGGCCGATATTATAGCAATCAGCCCCAGCATTTT
TRBV18	-	14	-	TRBJ1-2	CASSPPGEDYGYTF	TGTGCCAGCTCACCACCGGGGGAGGACTATGGCTACACCTTC
TRBV3-1/TRBV3-2	-	16	-	TRBJ1-4	CASSVSVGATNEKLFF	TGTGCCAGCAGCGTTTCCGTAGGAGCAACTAATGAAAAACTGTTTTTT
TRBV12-5	TRBD2	18	-	TRBJ2-3	CASGLGTSGRAGTDTQYF	TGTGCTAGTGGTCTCGGGACTAGCGGGAGGGCCGGAACAGATACGCAGTATTTT
TRBV28	TRBD1	11	-	TRBJ2-4	CASSDRVRKYF	TGTGCCAGCAGTGACAGGGTTCGGAAGTACTTC
TRBV12-5	-	13	-	TRBJ1-1	CASGPRGNTEAFF	TGTGCTAGTGGTCCCCGGGGAAACACTGAAGCTTTCTTT
TRBV15	-	16	-	TRBJ1-2	CATTSSFIQGVGGYTF	TGTGCCACCACCTCCTCCTTCATCCAGGGTGTCGGTGGCTACACCTTC
TRBV10-3	-	15	-	TRBJ1-5	CAISEGNRVNQPQHF	TGTGCCATCAGTGAGGGAAACAGGGTGAATCAGCCCCAGCATTTT
TRBV18	-	16	-	TRBJ2-1	CASSPPHPSSYNEQFF	TGTGCCAGCTCACCACCGCACCCGAGCTCCTACAATGAGCAGTTCTTC
TRBV2	-	14	-	TRBJ1-4	CASSAGERVEKLFF	TGTGCCAGCAGTGCAGGGGAGAGGGTTGAAAAACTGTTTTTT
TRBV5-1	TRBD1	16	-	TRBJ1-6	CASSLEGQGIGSPLHF	TGCGCCAGCAGCTTGGAGGGACAGGGGATTGGGTCACCCCTCCACTTT
TRBV19	TRBD2	15	-	TRBJ2-7	CASSPGSGRDHEQYF	TGTGCCAGTAGTCCCGGTAGCGGGAGAGACCACGAGCAGTACTTC
TRBV19	TRBD2	17	few	TRBJ2-7	CASSLAFSGGSSYEQYF	TGTGCCAGTAGCCTCGCCTTTAGCGGGGGGAGCTCCTACGAGCAGTACTTC
TRBV7-7	-	15	-	TRBJ2-3	CASSLGTVRTDTQYF	TGTGCCAGCAGCTTAGGGACTGTACGTACAGATACGCAGTATTTT
TRBV14	TRBD1	14	few	TRBJ1-1	CASSRITGVAEAFF	TGTGCCAGCAGCCGCATCACAGGGGTCGCTGAAGCTTTCTTT
TRBV28	TRBD1	14	-	TRBJ2-5	CASSDRVEWETQYF	TGTGCCAGCAGTGACAGGGTAGAATGGGAGACCCAGTACTTC
TRBV10-3	TRBD1	16	-	TRBJ2-7	CAISEATQGARNEQYF	TGTGCCATCAGTGAGGCCACCCAGGGGGCGAGAAACGAGCAGTACTTC
TRBV24-1	-	12	-	TRBJ2-3	CATRGDTDTQYF	TGTGCCACCAGGGGCGATACAGATACGCAGTATTTT
TRBV28	TRBD2	15	-	TRBJ2-1	CASFPGLASYNEQFF	TGTGCCAGCTTCCCGGGACTAGCTTCTTACAATGAGCAGTTCTTC
TRBV5-1	-	14	-	TRBJ1-1	CASSSNRVGTEAFF	TGCGCCAGCAGCTCAAACAGGGTGGGCACTGAAGCTTTCTTT
TRBV25-1	-	12	-	TRBJ2-4	CASGSGPGIQYF	TGTGCCAGCGGCTCTGGCCCGGGCATTCAGTACTTC
TRBV9	TRBD1	14	-	TRBJ2-5	CASSEGDSQETQYF	TGTGCCAGCAGCGAGGGGGACAGCCAAGAGACCCAATACTTC
TRBV6-4	-	15	-	TRBJ2-6	CASSEGGSGANVLTF	TGTGCCAGCAGTGAGGGGGGCTCTGGGGCCAACGTCCTGACTTTC
TRBV11-2	TRBD2	16	-	TRBJ2-5	CASSPRGGGRGETQYF	TGTGCCAGCAGCCCTCGGGGGGGCGGGAGAGGGGAGACCCAGTACTTC